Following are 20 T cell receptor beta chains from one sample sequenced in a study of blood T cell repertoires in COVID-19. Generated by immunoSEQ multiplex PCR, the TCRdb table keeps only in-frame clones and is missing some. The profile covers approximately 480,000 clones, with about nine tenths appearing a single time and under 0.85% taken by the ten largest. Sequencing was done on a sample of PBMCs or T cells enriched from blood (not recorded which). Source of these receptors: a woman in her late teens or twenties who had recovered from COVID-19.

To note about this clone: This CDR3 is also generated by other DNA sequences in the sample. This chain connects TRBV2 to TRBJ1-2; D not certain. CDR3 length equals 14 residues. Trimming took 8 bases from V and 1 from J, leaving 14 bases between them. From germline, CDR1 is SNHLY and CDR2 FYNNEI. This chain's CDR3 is CASGYMGGNYGYTF. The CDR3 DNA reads TGTGCCAGCGGGTACATGGGAGGTAACTATGGCTACACCTTC.

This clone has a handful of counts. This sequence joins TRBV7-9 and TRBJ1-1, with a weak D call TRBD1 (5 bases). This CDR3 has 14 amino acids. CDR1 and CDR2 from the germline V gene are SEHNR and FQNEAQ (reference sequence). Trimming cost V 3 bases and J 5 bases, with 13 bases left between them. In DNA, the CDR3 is TGTGCCAGCAGCTTTGTTCAGGGTGGGACTGAAGCTTTCTTT. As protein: CASSFVQGGTEAFF.

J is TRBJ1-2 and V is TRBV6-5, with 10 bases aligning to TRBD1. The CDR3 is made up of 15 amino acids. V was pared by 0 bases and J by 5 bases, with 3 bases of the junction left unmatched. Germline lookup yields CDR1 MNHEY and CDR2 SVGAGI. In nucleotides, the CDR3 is TGTGCCAGCAGTTACTCCCCGGGACAGGGGTATGGCTACACCTTC. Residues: CASSYSPGQGYGYTF.

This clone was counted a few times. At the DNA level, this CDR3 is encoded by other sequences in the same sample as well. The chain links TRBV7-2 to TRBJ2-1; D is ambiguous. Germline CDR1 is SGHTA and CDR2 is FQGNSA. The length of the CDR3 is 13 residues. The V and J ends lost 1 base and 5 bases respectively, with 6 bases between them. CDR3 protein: CASSLGRNNEQFF. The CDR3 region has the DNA TGTGCCAGCAGCTTAGGCAGGAACAATGAGCAGTTCTTC.

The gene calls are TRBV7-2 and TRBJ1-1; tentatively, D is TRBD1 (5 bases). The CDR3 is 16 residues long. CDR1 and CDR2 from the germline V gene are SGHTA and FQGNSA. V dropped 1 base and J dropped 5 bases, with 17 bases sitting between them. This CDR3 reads CASSLVGGGGWTEAFF. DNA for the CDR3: TGTGCCAGCAGCTTAGTAGGAGGCGGGGGTTGGACTGAAGCTTTCTTT.

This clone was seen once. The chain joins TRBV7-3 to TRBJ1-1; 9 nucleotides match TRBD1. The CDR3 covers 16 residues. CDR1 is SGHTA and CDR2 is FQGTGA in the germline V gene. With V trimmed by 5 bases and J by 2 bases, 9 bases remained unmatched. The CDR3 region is CASSQFLTGGNTEAFF. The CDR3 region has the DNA TGTGCCAGCAGCCAATTCTTGACAGGGGGAAACACTGAAGCTTTCTTT.

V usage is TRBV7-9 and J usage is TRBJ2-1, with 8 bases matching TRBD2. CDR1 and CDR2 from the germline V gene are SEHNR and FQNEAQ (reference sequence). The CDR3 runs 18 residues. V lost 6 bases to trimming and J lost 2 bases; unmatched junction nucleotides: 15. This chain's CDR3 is CASSKETGTSTAYNEQFF. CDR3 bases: TGTGCCAGCAGTAAAGAAACCGGGACTAGTACCGCCTACAATGAGCAGTTCTTC.

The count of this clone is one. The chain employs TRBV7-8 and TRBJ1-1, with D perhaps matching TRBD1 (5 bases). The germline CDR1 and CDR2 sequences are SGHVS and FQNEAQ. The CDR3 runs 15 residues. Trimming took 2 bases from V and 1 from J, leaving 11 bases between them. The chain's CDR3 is CASSLTFGANTEAFF. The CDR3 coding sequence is TGTGCCAGCAGCTTAACATTTGGGGCGAACACTGAAGCTTTCTTT.

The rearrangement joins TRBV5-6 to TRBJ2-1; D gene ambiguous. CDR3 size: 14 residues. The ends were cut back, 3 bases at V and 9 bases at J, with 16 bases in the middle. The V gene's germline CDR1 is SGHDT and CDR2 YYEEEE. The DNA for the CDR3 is TGTGCCAGCAGCTCCCCGGCGGTAGGTAGTGAGCAGTTCTTC. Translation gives CASSSPAVGSEQFF.

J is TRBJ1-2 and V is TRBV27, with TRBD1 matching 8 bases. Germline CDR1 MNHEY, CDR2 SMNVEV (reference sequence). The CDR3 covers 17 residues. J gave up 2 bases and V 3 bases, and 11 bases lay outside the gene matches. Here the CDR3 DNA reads TGTGCCAGCAGTTTTAGGACAGGTACAGGGGGAAACTATGGCTACACCTTC. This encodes CASSFRTGTGGNYGYTF.

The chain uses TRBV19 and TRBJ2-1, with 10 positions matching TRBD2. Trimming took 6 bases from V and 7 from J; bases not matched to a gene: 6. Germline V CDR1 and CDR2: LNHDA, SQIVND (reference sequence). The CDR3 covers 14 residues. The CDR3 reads CASSLGLAVNEQFF. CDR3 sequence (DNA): TGTGCCAGTAGCCTAGGACTAGCGGTGAATGAGCAGTTCTTC.

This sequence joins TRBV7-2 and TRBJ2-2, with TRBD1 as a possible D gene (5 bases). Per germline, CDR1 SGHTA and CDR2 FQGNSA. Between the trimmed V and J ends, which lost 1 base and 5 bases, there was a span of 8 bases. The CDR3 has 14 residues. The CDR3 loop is CASSLGTLTGELFF. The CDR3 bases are TGTGCCAGCAGCTTAGGGACACTTACCGGGGAGCTGTTTTTT.

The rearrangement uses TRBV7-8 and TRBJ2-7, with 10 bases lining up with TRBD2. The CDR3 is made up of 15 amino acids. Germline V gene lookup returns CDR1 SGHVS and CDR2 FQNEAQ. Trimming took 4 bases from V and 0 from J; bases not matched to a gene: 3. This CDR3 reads CASSSSGSSSYEQYF. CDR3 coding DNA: TGTGCCAGCAGCTCTAGCGGGAGCAGCTCCTACGAGCAGTACTTC.

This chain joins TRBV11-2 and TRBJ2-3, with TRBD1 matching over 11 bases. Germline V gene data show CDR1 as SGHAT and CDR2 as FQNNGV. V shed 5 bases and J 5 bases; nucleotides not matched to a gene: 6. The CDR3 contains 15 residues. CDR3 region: CASSEDRGRRDTQYF. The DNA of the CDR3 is TGTGCCAGCAGCGAGGACAGGGGGCGAAGAGATACGCAGTATTTT.

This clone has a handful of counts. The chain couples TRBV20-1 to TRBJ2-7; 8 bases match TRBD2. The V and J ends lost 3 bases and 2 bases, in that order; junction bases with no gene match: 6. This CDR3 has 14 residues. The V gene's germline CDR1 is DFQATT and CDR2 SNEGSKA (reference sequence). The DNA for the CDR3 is TGCAGTGCTAGTTCGGGGGGGGAACCCTACGAGCAGTACTTC. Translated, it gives CSASSGGEPYEQYF.

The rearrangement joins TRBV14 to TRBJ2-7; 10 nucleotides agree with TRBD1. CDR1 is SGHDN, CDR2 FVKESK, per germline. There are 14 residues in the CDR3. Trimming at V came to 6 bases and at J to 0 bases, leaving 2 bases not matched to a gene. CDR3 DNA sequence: TGTGCCAGCAGTCGGACAGGGGGCTCCTACGAGCAGTACTTC. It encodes CASSRTGGSYEQYF.

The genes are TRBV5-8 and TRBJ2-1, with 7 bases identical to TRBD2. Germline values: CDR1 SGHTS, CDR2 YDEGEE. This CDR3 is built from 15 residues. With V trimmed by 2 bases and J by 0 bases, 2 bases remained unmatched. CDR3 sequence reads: CASSFGGSSYNEQFF. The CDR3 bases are TGTGCCAGCAGCTTCGGGGGGAGCTCCTACAATGAGCAGTTCTTC.

Here the CDR3 reads CASSSGGAYNEQFF. The CDR3, as DNA: TGTGCCAGCAGTTCGGGGGGGGCCTACAATGAGCAGTTCTTC. The chain has TRBV28 and TRBJ2-1, with 8 bases that match TRBD2. Germline V lookup: CDR1 MDHEN, CDR2 SYDVKM. The length of the CDR3 is 14 residues. V trimming: 4 bases; J trimming: 2 bases; junction bases outside the gene matches: 1. Based on the CDR3 plus reference TRBV28 and TRBJ2-1, the full variable domain is DVKVTQSSRYLVKRTGEKVFLECVQDMDHENMFWYRQDPGLGLRLIYFSYDVKMKEKGDIPEGYSVSREKKERFSLILESASTNQTSMYLCASSSGGAYNEQFFGPGTRLTVL.

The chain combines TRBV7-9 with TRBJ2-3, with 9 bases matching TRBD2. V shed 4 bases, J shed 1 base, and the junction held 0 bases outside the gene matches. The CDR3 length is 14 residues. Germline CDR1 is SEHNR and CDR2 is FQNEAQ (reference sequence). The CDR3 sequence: CASSSSGGTDTQYF. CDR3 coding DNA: TGTGCCAGCAGCTCTAGCGGGGGCACAGATACGCAGTATTTT.

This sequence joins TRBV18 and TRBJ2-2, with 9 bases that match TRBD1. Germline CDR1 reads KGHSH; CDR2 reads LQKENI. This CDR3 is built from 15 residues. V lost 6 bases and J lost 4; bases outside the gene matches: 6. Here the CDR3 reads CASSPGTGPTGELFF. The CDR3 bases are TGTGCCAGCTCGCCCGGGACAGGGCCCACCGGGGAGCTGTTTTTT.